What follows are 14 T cell receptor beta chains derived from one specimen sequenced in a study of CD4 and CD8 cells across lung adenocarcinoma regions. TCRdb called the PCR reads again in MiXCR, with one record for every CDR3 protein. The data contain about 3,700 distinct CDR3 sequences, less than 70% of them singletons. Sequenced sample: CD4+ T cells from the margin of a lung tumor. These receptors were obtained from a male donor with lung adenocarcinoma. The CD4 and CD8 labels of this study may be unreliable.

The V call is TRBV6-1, the J call TRBJ2-5, with 7 nucleotides matching TRBD1. The J call may be faulty, since TRBJ2-7 better matches the DNA end. This CDR3 spans 12 amino acids. Germline lookup yields CDR1 MNHNS and CDR2 SASEGT. Here the CDR3 reads CASSQTGIEQYF. The CDR3, as DNA: TGTGCCAGCAGTCAGACAGGGATCGAGCAGTACTTC.

V and J are TRBV7-6 and TRBJ2-5; 10 bases are shared with TRBD2. Germline-derived CDR1 and CDR2 are SGHVS and FNYEAQ. The CDR3 is made up of 16 amino acids. The junction had 7 bases not matched to a gene; V was cut back by 1 base and J by 5 bases. The CDR3 reads CASSLGLAGVWETQYF. CDR3 DNA sequence: TGTGCCAGCAGCTTAGGGCTAGCGGGAGTTTGGGAGACCCAGTACTTC.

V and J are TRBV7-2 and TRBJ2-4, with D unresolved. V was trimmed by 1 base and J by 0 bases, leaving 10 bases between them. Germline CDR1 and CDR2: SGHTA and FQGNSA. The CDR3 consists of 16 residues. The CDR3 is CASSLEAFLAKNIQYF. CDR3 sequence (DNA): TGTGCCAGCAGCTTAGAGGCGTTCCTAGCCAAAAACATTCAGTACTTC.

The CDR3 reads CASSEVAGSSGNTIYF. CDR3 DNA: TGTGCCAGCAGTGAAGTAGCCGGGAGCTCTGGAAACACCATATATTTT. This sequence joins TRBV6-1 and TRBJ1-3, with unresolved D. The V gene lost 1 base and the J gene lost 0 bases, with 10 bases spanning the gap. The germline V gene has CDR1 MNHNS and CDR2 SASEGT. CDR3 size: 16 residues.

V usage is TRBV6-1 and J usage is TRBJ2-5, with no clear D. The CDR3 extends over 14 amino acids. Trimming removed 4 bases from V and 5 bases from J, with 14 bases in between. CDR1 and CDR2 from the germline V gene are MNHNS and SASEGT. This chain's CDR3 is CASSVDWVGETQYF. The CDR3 coding sequence is TGTGCCAGCAGTGTAGACTGGGTCGGGGAGACCCAGTACTTC.

This clonotype was counted a single time. The J gene is TRBJ2-5, the V gene TRBV6-1; no reliable D call. This CDR3 region has 14 residues. V was cut by 4 bases and J by 11 bases, with 20 bases left in between. The germline V gene encodes CDR1 MNHNS and CDR2 SASEGT. The chain's CDR3 is CASSAQAGPDAQYF. CDR3 in DNA: TGTGCCAGCAGTGCTCAGGCCGGCCCAGACGCGCAGTACTTC.

V usage is TRBV3-1 and J usage is TRBJ2-3; 10 bases agree with TRBD1. The CDR3 spans 14 residues. The V segment lost 7 bases and the J segment 5 bases; nucleotides outside the gene matches: 6. Germline CDR1 LGHDT, CDR2 YNNKEL (reference sequence). The CDR3 DNA reads as TGTGCCAGCACCCAGGGGACAGGGGTAGATACGCAGTATTTT. This encodes CASTQGTGVDTQYF.

This clonotype was observed a single time. The chain uses TRBV11-1 and TRBJ1-6; D remains unclear. The CDR3 spans 13 residues. CDR1 SGHAT and CDR2 FQDESV come from the germline V gene (reference sequence). Trimming left V 1 base short and J 10 bases short, with 8 bases between. The CDR3 bases are TGTGCCAGCAGCTTAGAGTCGAGGTCACCCCTCCACTTT. The encoded protein is CASSLESRSPLHF.

V is TRBV6-1 and J is TRBJ2-3, with 7 bases aligning to TRBD1. The CDR3 is 14 residues long. Losses at the gene ends were 2 bases for V and 4 bases for J; bases not matched to a gene: 3. Germline-derived CDR1 and CDR2 are MNHNS and SASEGT. CDR3 DNA sequence: TGTGCCAGCAGTGAACTACAGGGGCCAGATACGCAGTATTTT. Protein product: CASSELQGPDTQYF.

The chain joins TRBV7-9 to TRBJ2-5; 7 bases are a match to TRBD2. V trimming: 6 bases; J trimming: 2 bases; junction bases outside the gene matches: 3. In germline, CDR1 is SEHNR, CDR2 FQNEAQ (reference sequence). This CDR3 spans 13 amino acids. Here the CDR3 reads CASRSGGQETQYF. As DNA, the CDR3 is TGTGCCAGCAGATCCGGGGGGCAAGAGACCCAGTACTTC. Full variable domain (outside the CDR3, taken from reference TRBV7-9 and TRBJ2-5): DTGVSQNPRHKITKRGQNVTFRCDPISEHNRLYWYRQTLGQGPEFLTYFQNEAQLEKSRLLSDRFSAERPKGSFSTLEIQRTEQGDSAMYLCASRSGGQETQYFGPGTRLLVL.

The chain carries TRBV6-1 and TRBJ2-3; D ambiguous. In germline, CDR1 is MNHNS, CDR2 SASEGT. V was cut by 3 bases and J by 7 bases, with 11 bases left in between. The length of the CDR3 is 13 residues. This CDR3 reads CASSDNQVHTQYF. CDR3 coding DNA: TGTGCCAGCAGTGATAATCAGGTTCATACGCAGTATTTT.

The chain employs TRBV6-1 and TRBJ1-1; D might be TRBD1 (5 bases). Deletions cut 3 bases from V and 0 bases from J, with 11 bases between. CDR3 length: 15 amino acids. Germline V gene data show CDR1 as MNHNS and CDR2 as SASEGT. This CDR3 reads CASSDAGHLNTEAFF. CDR3 coding DNA: TGTGCCAGCAGTGACGCCGGACACTTGAACACTGAAGCTTTCTTT.

V usage is TRBV6-1 and J usage is TRBJ1-5; no definite D call. This CDR3 region has 13 residues. The V gene's germline CDR1 is MNHNS and CDR2 SASEGT. The V and J ends lost 8 bases and 2 bases respectively, with 10 bases between them. In nucleotides, the CDR3 is TGTGCCAGCGACCTAAATGGCAATCAGCCCCAGCATTTT. Its protein product is CASDLNGNQPQHF.

The chain has TRBV6-5 and TRBJ1-1, with D perhaps matching TRBD1 (5 bases). The CDR3 has 15 residues. V lost 0 bases, J lost 4 bases, and 12 bases lay in between. Germline-derived CDR1 and CDR2 are MNHEY and SVGAGI. The CDR3 DNA reads as TGTGCCAGCAGTTACTCGGGGGTTCTTGGCACTGAAGCTTTCTTT. Protein sequence: CASSYSGVLGTEAFF.